The clone carrying this TCR beta chain showed up just once. Antigen unknown. The entry originates in a study of cytomegalovirus exposure and HLA in healthy donors. Study conclusions and caveats: Immune exposure information available was restricted to CMV serostatus. A later examination showed that TCR association rates differed by HLA locus, with DRB1 most and HLA-C fewest. A reported reduction in N-insertions relative to the approximately 670-donor mean was seen in an Asian-associated ancestry cluster in a later analysis.

The PCR ran on 60 Vbeta and 13 Jbeta primers. Only in-frame clones appear in the TCRdb table, and some are missing; sequencing was by immunoSEQ multiplex PCR. This table holds 180,000 or so clones, 60% to 80% found once. The V segment lost 0 bases and the J segment 2 bases; nucleotides outside the gene matches: 4. Germline loops: CDR1 MNHNY, CDR2 SVGAGI (reference sequence). The CDR3 contains 16 residues. Source material: PBMCs. This TCR came from a man in his forties in good health and CMV-seropositive. The chain links TRBV6-6 to TRBJ2-5; 9 bases are a match to TRBD1. The CDR3 DNA reads as TGTGCCAGCAGTTACTCGACGGACAGGGGACAAGAGACCCAGTACTTC. Its protein is CASSYSTDRGQETQYF.